This TCR beta chain originates from a study of blood T cell repertoires in COVID-19. For the study at large: In each case, the material was cDNA or gDNA derived from T cells, B-cell-depleted T cells, or PBMCs.

As originally analysed: Amplification of reference gene primers was used by the study to estimate nucleated cell counts. Assay used: immunoSEQ multiplex PCR; TCRdb lists only in-frame clones, some missing. The D gene and trimming were derived from the DNA, and the V and J assignments and clone size from that table. The table includes 110,000 or so clones, more than 80% detected once. CDR3 size: 14 residues. CDR1 is MNHNS, CDR2 SASEGT, per germline. V was cut by 2 bases and J by 7 bases, with 12 bases left in between. The sequence was collected from a woman aged 55-70 years with COVID-19, enrolled during active disease. Sequencing was carried out using peripheral blood. The genes are TRBV6-1 and TRBJ1-5; perhaps TRBD1 as D (5 bases). The chain's CDR3 is CASSEWGYGQPQHF. The CDR3 coding sequence is TGTGCCAGCAGTGAATGGGGCTACGGACAGCCCCAGCATTTT.